The rows below give T cell receptor beta chains drawn from one sample of a study of blood T cell repertoires in COVID-19. Libraries were prepared by immunoSEQ multiplex PCR; TCRdb keeps only in-frame clonotypes and omits some of them. The sample yields roughly 250,000 clones, 70% to 85% seen once. Sequencing used peripheral blood. The receptor source for this set is an elderly woman with acute or convalescent COVID-19. Both conserved end residues are part of each CDR3. Each record gives: J gene, D gene, clone size, V gene, CDR3 DNA, CDR3 protein. D genes are given only for firm matches. Clone sizes are given selectively: once, few, many, or a class where the clone is expanded.

TRBJ2-3,TRBD2,-,TRBV2,TGTGCCAGCAGTTCTCTAGCGGGGGTCTTTGATACGCAGTATTTT,CASSSLAGVFDTQYF
TRBJ2-7,TRBD1,-,TRBV28,TGTGCCAGCAGTTTTTCAGGGGGTAGGTACGAGCAGTACTTC,CASSFSGGRYEQYF
TRBJ1-6,TRBD1,-,TRBV6-5,TGTGCCAGCAGACAGGGGAGCTCCTATAATTCACCCCTCCACTTT,CASRQGSSYNSPLHF
TRBJ2-7,TRBD2,-,TRBV27,TGTGCCAGCAGTCCCCGGGAGGGGGGCTTTTTCTACGAGCAGTACTTC,CASSPREGGFFYEQYF
TRBJ1-4,TRBD1,-,TRBV7-2,TGTGCCAGCAGCTTAAGCGTCGGACAGGGTGAGGAAAAACTGTTTTTT,CASSLSVGQGEEKLFF
TRBJ1-5,-,-,TRBV28,TGTGCCAGCAGCCCCTCCGGGGGGCTTGGTCAGCCCCAGCATTTT,CASSPSGGLGQPQHF
TRBJ2-7,TRBD2,-,TRBV2,TGTGCCAGCAGTTATACTAGCGTGGGCTCCTACGAGCAGTACTTC,CASSYTSVGSYEQYF
TRBJ2-1,TRBD1,once,TRBV6-5,TGTGCCAGCCTTAGGCCCGGGACAGGGAACAATGAGCAGTTCTTC,CASLRPGTGNNEQFF
TRBJ2-5,-,-,TRBV7-2,TGTGCCAGCAGCTTAGGGCCCTCACTAACCCAAGAGACCCAGTACTTC,CASSLGPSLTQETQYF
TRBJ1-1,TRBD1,-,TRBV6-1,TGTGCCAGCAGTGTACTGGGACAGGGGGCTTCCACTGAAGCTTTCTTT,CASSVLGQGASTEAFF
TRBJ1-1,-,-,TRBV7-8,TGTGCCAGCAGCTCTTCTGCGGGGTTCCACACTGAAGCTTTCTTT,CASSSSAGFHTEAFF
TRBJ2-7,TRBD1,-,TRBV2,TGTGCCAGCAGCTCGACAGGGGTTGCCTACGAGCAGTACTTC,CASSSTGVAYEQYF
TRBJ1-1,-,-,TRBV5-4,TGTGCCAGCAGCTTCGGGACTAGGGCTTCCCTGAACACTGAAGCTTTCTTT,CASSFGTRASLNTEAFF
TRBJ1-1,-,few,TRBV11-2,TGTGCCAGCAGCTCTCAGAGGGCCGCTGAAGCTTTCTTT,CASSSQRAAEAFF
TRBJ1-6,-,-,TRBV18,TGTGCCAGCTCACCTCAAAGGAGCTCCTATAATTCACCCCTCCACTTT,CASSPQRSSYNSPLHF
TRBJ2-2,-,-,TRBV7-3,TGTGCCAGCAGCCCCGGGGACTTGGGCACCGGGGAGCTGTTTTTT,CASSPGDLGTGELFF
TRBJ2-7,TRBD1,-,TRBV7-8,TGTGCCAGCAGCTTAACAGGGGGGACTGCCTACGAGCAGTACTTC,CASSLTGGTAYEQYF
TRBJ2-7,-,-,TRBV5-1,TGCGCCAGCAGCTTGGCCGGTGGGGCGACCTCCTACGAGCAGTACTTC,CASSLAGGATSYEQYF
TRBJ1-1,TRBD1,once,TRBV6-5,TGTGCCAGCAGTCGGGACAGGGACGCCCCTGAAGCTTTCTTT,CASSRDRDAPEAFF
TRBJ2-7,TRBD2,-,TRBV25-1,TGTGCCAGCAGGGGACTAGCGGGGACCGAGCAGTACTTC,CASRGLAGTEQYF
TRBJ2-5,-,-,TRBV19,TGTGCCAGTAGTCCCGGAGGGGTACCAGAGACCCAGTACTTC,CASSPGGVPETQYF
TRBJ1-6,TRBD1,-,TRBV2,TGTGCCAGCAGTGGCGGGACAGGGGGAAATTCACCCCTCCACTTT,CASSGGTGGNSPLHF
TRBJ2-2,-,-,TRBV19,TGTGCCAGTAGTCCGACGGACGGGGGGAACACCGGGGAGCTGTTTTTT,CASSPTDGGNTGELFF
TRBJ1-2,-,-,TRBV15,TGTGCCACCAGCAGAGATGTAGGGGGGGCCAGGGCGTATGGCTACACCTTC,CATSRDVGGARAYGYTF
TRBJ1-4,TRBD1,-,TRBV18,TGTGCCAGCTCACTTCAAGAACCGGGACAGGTTACAACTAATGAAAAACTGTTTTTT,CASSLQEPGQVTTNEKLFF
TRBJ1-2,TRBD1,-,TRBV4-2,TGTGCCAGCAGCCAAGCCCCGACAGGGAACTATGGCTACACCTTC,CASSQAPTGNYGYTF
TRBJ1-6,TRBD1,many,TRBV5-1,TGCGCCAGCAAGACAGGGGATAATTCACCCCTCCACTTT,CASKTGDNSPLHF
TRBJ2-7,TRBD1,-,TRBV7-9,TGTGCCAGCAGCCCCCGGACAGGGTTCGCCCCGGACTTC,CASSPRTGFAPDF
TRBJ2-2,TRBD2,-,TRBV9,TGTGCCAGCAGCATCGGGACTAGCGGGGTGAACACCGGGGAGCTGTTTTTT,CASSIGTSGVNTGELFF
TRBJ2-5,TRBD1,-,TRBV5-8,TGTGCCAGCAGCTCTGGGGACAGAAAAGAGACCCAGTACTTC,CASSSGDRKETQYF
TRBJ2-2,-,-,TRBV6-1,TGTGCCAGCAGTGAAGTCGTGTGGACACACACCGGGGAGCTGTTTTTT,CASSEVVWTHTGELFF
TRBJ1-1,-,-,TRBV5-1,TGCGCCAGCAGCTTGCTAGGGAGTGAAGCTTTCTTT,CASSLLGSEAFF
TRBJ2-1,TRBD1,-,TRBV24-1,TGTGCCACCAGTTGGGGGGACAGGACGTTCTTC,CATSWGDRTFF
TRBJ1-2,-,-,TRBV19,TGTGCCAGTAGTGCCCGGGACACGAATAACTATGGCTACACCTTC,CASSARDTNNYGYTF
TRBJ1-4,TRBD1,-,TRBV3-1/TRBV3-2,TGTGCCAGCAGCCCCGGGACAGTTGTAAAACTGTTTTTT,CASSPGTVVKLFF
TRBJ2-7,TRBD1,-,TRBV6-5,TGTGCCAGCAGTTACCGGGACAGGGCCTACGAGCAGTACTTC,CASSYRDRAYEQYF
TRBJ1-6,-,many,TRBV11-2,TGTGCCAGCAGCCATATGGCGGGATTCTATAATTCACCCCTCCACTTT,CASSHMAGFYNSPLHF
TRBJ1-4,TRBD1,-,TRBV24-1,TGTGCCACCAGTGATCACGCCCTGGGACAGGGGAAACTGTTTTTT,CATSDHALGQGKLFF
TRBJ2-7,TRBD2,-,TRBV30,TGTGCCTGGAGGGGATGGGGACTAGCGGGTTACGAGCAGTACTTC,CAWRGWGLAGYEQYF
TRBJ2-7,TRBD1,-,TRBV15,TGTGCCACCAGCAGAGAAGAAGCCGGGACAGGACACTACGAGCAGTACTTC,CATSREEAGTGHYEQYF
TRBJ2-5,TRBD2,once,TRBV30,TGTGCCTGTAAGGGAGGGGTAGAGGAGACCCAGTACTTC,CACKGGVEETQYF
TRBJ1-2,-,-,TRBV5-1,TGCGCCAGCAGCTCAAGTTCCTCGGGGAACTATGGCTACACCTTC,CASSSSSSGNYGYTF
TRBJ1-1,TRBD1,-,TRBV6-1,TGTGCCAGCAGTAGCCATTCACAGGGGAGCTCTGAAGCTTTCTTT,CASSSHSQGSSEAFF
TRBJ1-1,TRBD1,few,TRBV27,TGTGCCAGCAGTTTATCAAACAGGGGGCTGACTGAAGCTTTCTTT,CASSLSNRGLTEAFF
TRBJ2-5,TRBD1,-,TRBV11-1,TGTGCCAGCCGCCTCCGACAGGGTATAGAGACCCAGTACTTC,CASRLRQGIETQYF